Described below is a single T cell receptor beta chain sequence and its context. The antigen is unknown. The record originates from a study of cytomegalovirus exposure and HLA in healthy donors. Whole-study results and caveats: With further analysis later on, most CMV-associated TCR beta chains appeared HLA-restricted. Roughly uniform depth of sequencing across donors was assumed in presence/absence analyses.

Researchers ran the PCR with 60 Vbeta and 13 Jbeta primers. Repertoires were generated with immunoSEQ multiplex PCR, while TCRdb's copy carries only in-frame clones and drops some. Seen in this sample are approximately 68,000 clones; the ten most common clones hold around 7.5%. The CDR3 runs 14 residues. In germline, CDR1 is KGHSH, CDR2 LQKENI. V was pared by 5 bases and J by 5 bases, with 13 bases between. The TCR originated in a female donor in good health and CMV-seropositive. The source material was PBMCs. The rearrangement joins TRBV18 to TRBJ1-5; D is perhaps TRBD1 (5 bases). CDR3 nucleotide sequence: TGTGCCAGCTCAGACACAGGTTCGGATCAGCCCCAGCATTTT. This gives the protein CASSDTGSDQPQHF.